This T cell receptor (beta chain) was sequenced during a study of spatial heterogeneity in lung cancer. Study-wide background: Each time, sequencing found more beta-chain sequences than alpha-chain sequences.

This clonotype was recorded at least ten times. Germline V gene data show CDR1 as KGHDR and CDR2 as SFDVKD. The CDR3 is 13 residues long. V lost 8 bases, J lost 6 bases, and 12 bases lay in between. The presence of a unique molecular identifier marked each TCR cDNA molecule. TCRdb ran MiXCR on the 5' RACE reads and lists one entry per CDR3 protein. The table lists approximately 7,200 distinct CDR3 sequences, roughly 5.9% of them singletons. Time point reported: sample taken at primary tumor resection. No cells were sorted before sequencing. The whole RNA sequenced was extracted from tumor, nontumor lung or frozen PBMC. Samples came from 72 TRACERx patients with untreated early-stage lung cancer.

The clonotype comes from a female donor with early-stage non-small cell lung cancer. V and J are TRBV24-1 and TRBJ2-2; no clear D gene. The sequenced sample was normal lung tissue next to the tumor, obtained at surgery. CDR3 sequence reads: CATTTAPAGELFF. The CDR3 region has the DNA TGTGCCACCACCACCGCTCCCGCCGGGGAGCTGTTTTTT.